This is a list of T cell receptor beta chains from one sample in a study of T-cell memory formation after mild COVID-19. TCRdb reprocessed the 5' RACE reads via MiXCR and lists one record per CDR3 protein. The repertoire has under 60,000 distinct CDR3 sequences, over 9% of them found once; the top ten carry roughly 10%. The sequenced material came from PBMCs or a T cell subset sorted from them (not recorded which). The receptors derive from an adult woman who had mild COVID-19 (a few samples of this study predate the infection). Cell type and time point are not known. Both conserved end residues are part of each CDR3. A D gene is named only where the DNA matches it firmly. Size values are once, few and many counts, or a class for expanded clones, and some rows have none.

TRBD1	TRBV10-3	TRBJ2-1	few	TGTGCCATCAGTGGCCGGGACAGGGGCTACAATGAGCAGTTCTTC	CAISGRDRGYNEQFF
.	TRBV27	TRBJ2-7	few	TGTGCCAGCAGTACCCCCTCATTACTCCTCAACTACGAGCAGTACTTC	CASSTPSLLLNYEQYF
TRBD2	TRBV25-1	TRBJ2-2	many	TGTGCCAGCAGCCAAACATACCCCGGGACTAGCGGGGGGGCTAATACTGGTACCGGGGAGCTGTTTTTT	CASSQTYPGTSGGANTGTGELFF
.	TRBV25-1	TRBJ2-7	many	TGTGCCAGCAGTGACAGGGGACCTTCCTACGAGCAGTACTTC	CASSDRGPSYEQYF
.	TRBV29-1	TRBJ1-2	.	TGCAGCGTACAAGACGGCCTTGGCTATGGCTACACCTTC	CSVQDGLGYGYTF
TRBD2	TRBV7-9	TRBJ2-7	many	TGTGCCAGCAGCCGCGGGACTAATCGGTACGAGCAGTACTTC	CASSRGTNRYEQYF
TRBD1	TRBV27	TRBJ2-2	many	TGTGCCAGCAGTCCCAGACAGGGAAACACCGGGGAGCTGTTTTTT	CASSPRQGNTGELFF
TRBD1	TRBV12-3/TRBV12-4	TRBJ1-4	few	TGTGCCAGCAGGTTTCGTGGACAGGGCCTTAATGAAAAACTGTTTTTT	CASRFRGQGLNEKLFF
.	TRBV7-2	TRBJ2-4	many	TGTGCCAGCACCTTCGGCCTAGCCAAAAACATTCAGTACTTC	CASTFGLAKNIQYF
TRBD1	TRBV7-8	TRBJ1-6	many	TGTGTCAGCACATCAGGGGGGGGTTCACCCCTCCACTTT	CVSTSGGGSPLHF
TRBD1	TRBV12-3/TRBV12-4	TRBJ1-1	few	TGTGCCAGCAGCACGATCACAGGGGGCTGGAAAGGCACTGAAGCTTTCTTT	CASSTITGGWKGTEAFF
TRBD1	TRBV15	TRBJ1-1	.	TGTGCCACCAGCAGAGACGAGACAGGGAAGGCAGATGAAGCTTTCTTT	CATSRDETGKADEAFF
.	TRBV13	TRBJ2-7	many	TGTGCCAGCAGCGCGAAGGGGCCTGAAGGATTCGAGCAGTACTTC	CASSAKGPEGFEQYF
.	TRBV4-3	TRBJ2-3	.	TGCGCCAGCAGCCAAGGACAGCAACCTAGCACAGATACGCAGTATTTT	CASSQGQQPSTDTQYF
.	TRBV5-1	TRBJ1-1	.	TGCGCCAGCAGCTTGATCGCGAACACTGAAGCTTTCTTT	CASSLIANTEAFF
TRBD1	TRBV20-1	TRBJ1-6	.	TGCAGTGCTAGAGCTGGGGACAGAAATTCACCCCTCCACTTT	CSARAGDRNSPLHF
TRBD1	TRBV27	TRBJ2-2	few	TGTGCCAGCAGTTTGGAAGGGGGCATGGTTAGCACCGGGGAGCTGTTTTTT	CASSLEGGMVSTGELFF
TRBD2	TRBV6-6	TRBJ2-1	many	TGTGCCAGCAGTCCATCGGGACTAGCGGGAATTCATGAGCAGTTCTTC	CASSPSGLAGIHEQFF
.	TRBV11-2	TRBJ2-2	.	TGTGCCAGCAGCTTGGGGGGAAGAACCGGGGAGCTGTTTTTT	CASSLGGRTGELFF
.	TRBV7-6	TRBJ2-2	many	TGTGCCAGCAGCGGGACTTCTATGGGCGGGGAGCTGTTTTTT	CASSGTSMGGELFF
.	TRBV20-1	TRBJ2-2	few	TGCAGTGCGCGAAGACAGATTCAAAACACCGGGGAGCTGTTTTTT	CSARRQIQNTGELFF
.	TRBV6-2/TRBV6-3	TRBJ2-1	many	TGTGCCAGCGCCCCAAGGGGGAGCGAGCAGTTCTTC	CASAPRGSEQFF
.	TRBV11-2	TRBJ2-7	few	TGTGCCAGCAGCCACTCGGCGCAGGACAGTCTCTACGAGCAGTACTTC	CASSHSAQDSLYEQYF
.	TRBV7-2	TRBJ2-7	many	TGTGCCAGCAGCTCGGTGGGCCGGGGCGAGCAGTACTTC	CASSSVGRGEQYF
TRBD2	TRBV20-1	TRBJ2-3	few	TGCAGTGGTAGAAAAACTAGCGGGAGGGCAGATACGCAGTATTTT	CSGRKTSGRADTQYF
.	TRBV4-2	TRBJ1-1	few	TGTGCCAGCAGCCAAGTCGGGGGGAACACTGAAGCTTTCTTT	CASSQVGGNTEAFF
TRBD2	TRBV7-3	TRBJ2-7	many	TGTGCCAGCAGCGCAGGGACTAGCGGCACCTACGAGCAGTACTTC	CASSAGTSGTYEQYF
.	TRBV12-3/TRBV12-4	TRBJ2-7	many	TGTGCCAGCAGTTTTGCCGACGAGCAGTACTTC	CASSFADEQYF
.	TRBV7-2	TRBJ2-3	many	TGTGCCAGCAGCTTAGTTGGTCGGGGAAGCAGTCCGCAGTATTTT	CASSLVGRGSSPQYF
.	TRBV11-2	TRBJ1-1	.	TGTGCCAGCAGCTTATGGGCAGGGCTAGGGGAAGCTTTCTTT	CASSLWAGLGEAFF
TRBD2	TRBV5-6	TRBJ2-5	.	TGTGCCAGCAGCGCCATGACTAGCGGGAAAGAGACCCAGTACTTC	CASSAMTSGKETQYF
TRBD1	TRBV9	TRBJ2-1	once	TGTGCCAGCACCCCACAGGGGGCCTACAATGAGCAGTTCTTC	CASTPQGAYNEQFF
.	TRBV18	TRBJ2-6	.	TGTGCCAGCTCACCCAGAAGCTCTGGGGCCAACGTCCTGACTTTC	CASSPRSSGANVLTF
.	TRBV12-3/TRBV12-4	TRBJ2-3	many	TGTGCCAGCAGTTTTGGTGGGGGCTCCGCAGATACGCAGTATTTT	CASSFGGGSADTQYF
.	TRBV5-4	TRBJ2-3	.	TGTGCCAGCAGCTGGGAGTTGACAGGACTCACAGATACGCAGTATTTT	CASSWELTGLTDTQYF
TRBD2	TRBV9	TRBJ2-5	.	TGTGCCAGCAGCGTAGGGACTAGCGGGGTGGGGGAGACCCAGTACTTC	CASSVGTSGVGETQYF
TRBD2	TRBV4-1	TRBJ2-5	few	TGCGCCAGCAGCCAAGAGGGGCGGGGGGGCCGAGAGACCCAGTACTTC	CASSQEGRGGRETQYF
.	TRBV12-3/TRBV12-4	TRBJ2-1	.	TGTGCCAGCACTTTCCATAAGAAGGACAATGAGCAGTTCTTC	CASTFHKKDNEQFF
TRBD1	TRBV19	TRBJ1-5	many	TGTGCCAGTAGTACGGACAGGGGAAGTACTCAGCCCCAGCATTTT	CASSTDRGSTQPQHF
.	TRBV7-3	TRBJ2-3	many	TGTGCCAGCAGTAAAAACGGCAGGACTAAGACAGATACGCAGTATTTT	CASSKNGRTKTDTQYF
.	TRBV6-6	TRBJ1-1	many	TGTGCCAGCCGGAGGGGGGCAGGCACTGAAGCTTTCTTT	CASRRGAGTEAFF
TRBD1	TRBV7-2	TRBJ2-7	.	TGTGCCAGCAGCACCAGGACAGGGTCCTACGAGCAGTACTTC	CASSTRTGSYEQYF
.	TRBV20-1	TRBJ1-2	.	TGCAGTGCAAGGGACCGGGGTGGCTACACCTTC	CSARDRGGYTF
.	TRBV12-3/TRBV12-4	TRBJ1-5	.	TGTGCCAGCAGCGGGGTAGGGGACAATCAGCCCCAGCATTTT	CASSGVGDNQPQHF
.	TRBV12-3/TRBV12-4	TRBJ2-5	.	TGTGCCAGCAGTTACAGGGAGACCCAGTACTTC	CASSYRETQYF
TRBD2	TRBV7-2	TRBJ2-7	.	TGTGCCAGCAGCCTAAGGGAGGGGCCTACATACGAGCAGTACTTC	CASSLREGPTYEQYF
TRBD1	TRBV15	TRBJ2-7	many	TGTGCCACCAGCAGGGGACAGGGGCTCTCCTACGAGCAGTACTTC	CATSRGQGLSYEQYF
TRBD2	TRBV2	TRBJ2-7	.	TGTGCCAGTGCGGGACTAGCGGGCCCCACTCCCTACGAGCAGTACTTC	CASAGLAGPTPYEQYF